Presented here are 9 T cell receptor beta chains from one specimen sequenced in a study of T-cell reconstitution after alpha-beta-depleted transplantation in children. Unique molecular identifiers were used to barcode this TCRbeta library. TCRdb reprocessed the PCR reads with MiXCR, giving one entry per CDR3 protein. The table includes about 260,000 distinct CDR3 sequences, roughly 8.2% detected once. The input for sequencing was PBMCs, mostly from graft donor cells, taken 180 days after TCRalphabeta/CD19-depleted stem cell transplant. These receptors all stem from a male patient between 10 and 17 years old who had a stem cell transplant for acute lymphoblastic leukemia, so the T cells may come from the graft donor.

This clonotype has more than one count but fewer than ten. The chain employs TRBV7-2 and TRBJ2-5, with D unclear. This CDR3 is 15 amino acids long. The germline gives CDR1 SGHTA, CDR2 FQGNSA. Trimming took off 1 base at V and 0 bases at J, with 9 bases between the two ends. CDR3 coding DNA: TGTGCCAGCAGCTTAGGAACAGTGAACCAAGAGACCCAGTACTTC. This sequence encodes CASSLGTVNQETQYF.

Ten or more counts support this clonotype. This chain links TRBV28 with TRBJ1-2; D gene ambiguous. Germline V gene lookup returns CDR1 MDHEN and CDR2 SYDVKM. CDR3 length: 14 amino acids. Trimming removed 2 bases at V and 6 bases at J, with 13 bases between. CDR3 bases: TGTGCCAGCAGTTTAAGGACCGCCCTGGATGGCTACACCTTC. Translating gives CASSLRTALDGYTF.

This clonotype was seen ten or more times. The chain joins TRBV7-3 to TRBJ2-3, with a possible D match to TRBD2 (6 bases). This CDR3 comprises 17 residues. In germline, CDR1 is SGHTA, CDR2 FQGTGA. Trimming left V 4 bases short and J 6 bases short, with 23 bases between. In DNA, the CDR3 is TGTGCCAGCAGCTCCCGTGGCGGGACCAAGCAATCCGATACGCAGTATTTT. Translating it yields CASSSRGGTKQSDTQYF.

This clonotype was found many times. The gene calls are TRBV6-5 and TRBJ1-6, with 7 bases matching TRBD1. Germline V gene lookup returns CDR1 MNHEY and CDR2 SVGAGI. Germline trimming cut 6 bases from V and 3 bases from J; bases unmatched to any gene: 23. The CDR3 runs to 21 residues. The CDR3 DNA reads TGTGCCAGCAGCCTCCGCTTGGGGGGCCTGCCGGGACAGAACTATAATTCACCCCTCCACTTT. It is translated as CASSLRLGGLPGQNYNSPLHF.

With respect to this clonotype: A read error may be the cause here, since a much bigger clone is one base away. The chain has TRBV10-3 and TRBJ1-1; D gene unclear. The V end was cut by 0 bases, the J end by 1 base, with 9 bases between. Per the germline V gene, CDR1 is ENHRY and CDR2 is SYGVKD. This CDR3 has 15 amino acids. The CDR3 DNA is TGTGCCATCAGTGAGTCGATCCGACGGAACACTGAAGCTTTCTTT. Its protein is CAISESIRRNTEAFF.

The table lists this clonotype with many counts. The gene calls are TRBV11-2 and TRBJ2-7; no definite D call. Germline values: CDR1 SGHAT, CDR2 FQNNGV. V gave up 4 bases and J gave up 2 bases, with 12 bases separating them. This CDR3 region has 14 residues. The CDR3 DNA reads TGTGCCAGCAGCTCCACCAGGAAAACCTACGAGCAGTACTTC. Its protein is CASSSTRKTYEQYF. Filled out from reference TRBV11-2 and TRBJ2-7, the complete variable domain reads EAGVAQSPRYKIIEKRQSVAFWCNPISGHATLYWYQQILGQGPKLLIQFQNNGVVDDSQLPKDRFSAERLKGVDSTLKIQPAKLEDSAVYLCASSSTRKTYEQYFGPGTRLTVT.

The rearrangement links TRBV7-2 to TRBJ2-4; the D gene is possibly TRBD2 (5 bases). The CDR3 is 13 amino acids. V dropped 1 base and J dropped 8 bases, with 9 bases sitting between them. CDR1 and CDR2 from the germline V gene are SGHTA and FQGNSA. CDR3 sequence: CASSLDLGDIQYF. CDR3 DNA sequence: TGTGCCAGCAGCTTAGACCTCGGGGACATTCAGTACTTC.

The table lists this clonotype with many counts. This chain joins TRBV4-3 and TRBJ1-4, with a tentative D call TRBD1 (5 bases). CDR1 LGHNA and CDR2 YSLEER come from the germline V gene. The CDR3 runs to 18 residues. The V end lost 0 bases, the J end lost 4 bases, and 18 bases lay between the germline ends. The CDR3 bases are TGCGCCAGCAGCCAAGAATTCCGACGGGGAGGGGTTAATGAAAAACTGTTTTTT. It yields the protein CASSQEFRRGGVNEKLFF.

Details on this clonotype: This may arise from a read error, as a much more abundant clone is one base away. The chain carries TRBV2 and TRBJ2-2; no reliable D call. CDR3 length: 11 amino acids. V was clipped by 8 bases and J by 9 bases, with 10 bases between them. Germline lookup yields CDR1 SNHLY and CDR2 FYNNEI. The CDR3 loop reads CASQGLWELFF. The CDR3 DNA reads TGTGCCAGCCAAGGCCTCTGGGAGCTGTTTTTT.